The 5 T cell receptor beta chains listed next were all sequenced from one sample in a study of CD8 T cells in Susac syndrome. RNA, at about 0.45 to 1 ug, was reverse transcribed with random hexamers. TCRdb recomputed calls from the immunoSEQ multiplex PCR reads with MiXCR, one row per CDR3 protein. The sample consists of 100,000 to 150,000 distinct CDR3 sequences, more than 80% of them appearing once. The sequencing input was CD8+ T cells from PBMCs. These receptors were taken from a human donor with multiple sclerosis.

The chain has TRBV4-1 and TRBJ2-7; maybe TRBD1 (7 bases). Trimming shortened V by 0 bases and J by 0 bases, and 21 bases separated the two germline ends. The CDR3 spans 19 residues. The germline CDR1 and CDR2 sequences are MGHRA and YSYEKL. The CDR3 region has the DNA TGCGCCAGCAGCCAAGAATCAGGGGGGACTCCGAGGAGCTCCTACGAGCAGTACTTC. Translating gives CASSQESGGTPRSSYEQYF.

The chain is built from TRBV20-1 and TRBJ2-1; no reliable D call. The germline gives CDR1 DFQATT, CDR2 SNEGSKA (reference sequence). V lost 0 bases and J 7 bases, leaving 10 bases between the germline ends. This CDR3 is built from 13 residues. The CDR3 region is CSARDLFGNEQFF. The CDR3, as DNA: TGCAGTGCTAGAGATCTTTTCGGAAATGAGCAGTTCTTC.

The chain couples TRBV6-1 to TRBJ2-1; D gene unclear. This CDR3 is 17 amino acids long. V shed 1 base and J shed 2 bases, with 15 bases lying between them. Germline values: CDR1 MNHNS, CDR2 SASEGT. The DNA of the CDR3 is TGTGCCAGCAGTGAAGGGGTATCCGGGCCAACCTACAATGAGCAGTTCTTC. Translation: CASSEGVSGPTYNEQFF.

The rearrangement links TRBV27 to TRBJ1-2; no definite D call. Trimming removed 8 bases from V and 1 base from J, with 17 bases in between. CDR3 length equals 15 residues. Germline loops: CDR1 MNHEY, CDR2 SMNVEV (reference sequence). The CDR3 coding sequence is TGTGCCAGCTCCCGTTCGGGCAGTTATAACTATGGCTACACCTTC. It codes for CASSRSGSYNYGYTF.

The chain employs TRBV20-1 and TRBJ2-1; 9 bases are a match to TRBD2. With V trimmed by 5 bases and J by 7 bases, 15 bases remained unmatched. This CDR3 is built from 16 residues. In germline, CDR1 is DFQATT, CDR2 SNEGSKA (reference sequence). The CDR3 is CSAPEAGSGSLNEQFF. The CDR3 bases are TGCAGTGCTCCCGAAGCGGGTAGCGGGAGTTTGAATGAGCAGTTCTTC.